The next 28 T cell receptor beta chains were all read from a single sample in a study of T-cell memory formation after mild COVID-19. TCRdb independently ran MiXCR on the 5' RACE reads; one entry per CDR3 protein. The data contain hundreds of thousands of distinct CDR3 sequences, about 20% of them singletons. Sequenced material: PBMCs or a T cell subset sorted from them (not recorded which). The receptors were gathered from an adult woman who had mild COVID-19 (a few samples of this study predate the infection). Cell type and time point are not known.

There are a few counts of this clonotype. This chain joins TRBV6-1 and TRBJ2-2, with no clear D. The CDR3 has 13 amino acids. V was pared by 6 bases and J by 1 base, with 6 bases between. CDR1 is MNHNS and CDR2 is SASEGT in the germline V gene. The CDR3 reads CASRVGNTGELFF. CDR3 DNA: TGTGCCAGCAGGGTAGGGAACACCGGGGAGCTGTTTTTT.

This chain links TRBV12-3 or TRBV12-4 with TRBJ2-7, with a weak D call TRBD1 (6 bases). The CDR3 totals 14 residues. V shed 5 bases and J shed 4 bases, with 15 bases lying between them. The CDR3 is CASSLAGAGYEQYF. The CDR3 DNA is TGTGCCAGCAGTCTTGCAGGGGCGGGTTACGAGCAGTACTTC.

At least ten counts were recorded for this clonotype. The CDR3 coding sequence is TGCGCCAGCAGCTTGGCGACAGGTGGAAGCATTCAGTACTTC. Protein product: CASSLATGGSIQYF. The chain carries TRBV5-1 and TRBJ2-4, with D perhaps TRBD1 (6 bases). Trimming cost V 0 bases and J 9 bases, with 13 bases left between them. The germline gives CDR1 SGHRS, CDR2 YFSETQ. This CDR3 is built from 14 residues.

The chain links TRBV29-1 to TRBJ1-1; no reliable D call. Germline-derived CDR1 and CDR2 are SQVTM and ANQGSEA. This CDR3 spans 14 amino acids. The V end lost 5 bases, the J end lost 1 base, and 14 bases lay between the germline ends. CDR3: CSVLMRFRNTEAFF. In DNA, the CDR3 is TGCAGCGTTCTAATGAGATTTAGGAACACTGAAGCTTTCTTT.

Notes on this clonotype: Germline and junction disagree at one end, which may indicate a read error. The CDR3 is CASSLGDGRAGELFF. The CDR3 DNA sequence: TGTGCTAGCAGCTTAGGAGACGGGAGGGCCGGGGAGCTGTTTTTT. The J gene is TRBJ2-2, the V gene TRBV7-7, with 8 positions matching TRBD2. CDR1 and CDR2 from the germline V gene are SSHAT and FNYEAQ (reference sequence). CDR3 length: 15 amino acids.

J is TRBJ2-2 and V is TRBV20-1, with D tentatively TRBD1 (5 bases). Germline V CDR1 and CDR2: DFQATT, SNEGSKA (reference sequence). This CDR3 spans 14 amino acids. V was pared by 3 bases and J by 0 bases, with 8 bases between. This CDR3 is CSASGRANTGELFF. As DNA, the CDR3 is TGCAGTGCTAGTGGCAGGGCGAACACCGGGGAGCTGTTTTTT.

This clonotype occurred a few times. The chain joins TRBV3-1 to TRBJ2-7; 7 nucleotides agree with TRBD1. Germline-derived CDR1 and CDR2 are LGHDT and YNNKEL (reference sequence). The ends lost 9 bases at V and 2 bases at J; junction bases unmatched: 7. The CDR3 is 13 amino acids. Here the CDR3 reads CASAGTEAYEQYF. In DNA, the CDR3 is TGTGCCAGTGCCGGGACAGAGGCCTACGAGCAGTACTTC.

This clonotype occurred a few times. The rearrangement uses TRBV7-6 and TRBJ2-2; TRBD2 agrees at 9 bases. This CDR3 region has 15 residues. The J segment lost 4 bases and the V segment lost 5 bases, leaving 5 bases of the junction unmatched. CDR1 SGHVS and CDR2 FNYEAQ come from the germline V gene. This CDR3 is CASSHSGSSTGELFF. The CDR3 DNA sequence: TGTGCCAGCAGCCATAGCGGGAGTAGCACCGGGGAGCTGTTTTTT.

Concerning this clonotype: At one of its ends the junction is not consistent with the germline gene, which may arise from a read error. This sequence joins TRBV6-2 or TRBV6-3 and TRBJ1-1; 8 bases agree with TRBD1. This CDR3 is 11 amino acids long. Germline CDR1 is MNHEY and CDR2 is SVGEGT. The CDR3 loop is CASRGDRLSVF. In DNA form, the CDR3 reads TGTGCCAGCAGGGGGGACAGGCTCTCCGTCTTT.

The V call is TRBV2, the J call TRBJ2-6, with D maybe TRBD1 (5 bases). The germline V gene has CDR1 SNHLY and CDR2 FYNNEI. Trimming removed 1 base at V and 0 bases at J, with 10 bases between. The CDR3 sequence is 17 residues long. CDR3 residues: CASSEGSRASGANVLTF. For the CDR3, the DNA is TGTGCCAGCAGTGAAGGTAGCAGGGCCTCTGGGGCCAACGTCCTGACTTTC.

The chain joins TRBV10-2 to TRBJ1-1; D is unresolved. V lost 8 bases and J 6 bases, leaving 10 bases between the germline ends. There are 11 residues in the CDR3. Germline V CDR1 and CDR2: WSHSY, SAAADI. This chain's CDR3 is CASGGWAEAFF. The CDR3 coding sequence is TGCGCCAGCGGAGGATGGGCTGAAGCTTTCTTT.

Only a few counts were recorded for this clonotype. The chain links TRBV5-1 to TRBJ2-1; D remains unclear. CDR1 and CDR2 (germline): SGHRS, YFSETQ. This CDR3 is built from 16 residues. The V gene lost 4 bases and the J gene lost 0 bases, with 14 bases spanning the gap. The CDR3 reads CASSPNSRSSYNEQFF. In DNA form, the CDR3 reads TGCGCCAGCAGCCCTAATAGCCGCAGCTCCTACAATGAGCAGTTCTTC.

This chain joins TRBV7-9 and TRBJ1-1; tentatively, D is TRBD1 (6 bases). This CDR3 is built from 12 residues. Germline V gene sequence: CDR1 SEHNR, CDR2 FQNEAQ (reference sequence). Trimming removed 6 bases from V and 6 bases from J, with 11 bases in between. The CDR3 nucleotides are TGTGCCAGCAGGGGGGGGGCCGCTGAAGCTTTCTTT. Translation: CASRGGAAEAFF. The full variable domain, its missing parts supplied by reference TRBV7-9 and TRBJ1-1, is DTGVSQNPRHKITKRGQNVTFRCDPISEHNRLYWYRQTLGQGPEFLTYFQNEAQLEKSRLLSDRFSAERPKGSFSTLEIQRTEQGDSAMYLCASRGGAAEAFFGQGTRLTVV.

The CDR3 coding sequence is TGTGCCACCAGTGATACTCGGACGGCTAACTATGGCTACACCTTC. Translated: CATSDTRTANYGYTF. This chain uses TRBV24-1 with TRBJ1-2; D remains unclear. This CDR3 is 15 amino acids long. The germline V and J ends were trimmed by 3 bases and 0 bases, with 10 bases remaining between them. CDR1 is KGHDR, CDR2 SFDVKD, per germline.

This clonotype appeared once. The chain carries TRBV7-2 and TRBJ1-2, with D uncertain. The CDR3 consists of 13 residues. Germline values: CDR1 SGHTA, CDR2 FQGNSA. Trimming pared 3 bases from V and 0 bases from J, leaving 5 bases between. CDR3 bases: TGTGCCAGCAGCTTCCCAGCTAACTATGGCTACACCTTC. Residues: CASSFPANYGYTF.

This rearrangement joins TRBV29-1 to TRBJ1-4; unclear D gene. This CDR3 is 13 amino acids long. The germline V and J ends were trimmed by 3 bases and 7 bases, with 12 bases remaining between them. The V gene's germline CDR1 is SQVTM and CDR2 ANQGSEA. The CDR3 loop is CSVDQTRGEKLFF. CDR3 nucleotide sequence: TGCAGCGTTGACCAGACTCGAGGTGAAAAACTGTTTTTT.

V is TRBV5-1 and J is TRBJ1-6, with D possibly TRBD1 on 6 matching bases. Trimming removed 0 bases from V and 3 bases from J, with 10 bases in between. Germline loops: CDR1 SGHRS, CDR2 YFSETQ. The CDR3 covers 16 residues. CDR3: CASSLEGGFYNSPLHF. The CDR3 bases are TGCGCCAGCAGCTTGGAGGGGGGGTTCTATAATTCACCCCTCCACTTT.

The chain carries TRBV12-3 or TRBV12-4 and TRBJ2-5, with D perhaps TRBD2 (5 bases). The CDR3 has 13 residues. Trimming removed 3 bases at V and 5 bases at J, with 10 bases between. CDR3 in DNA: TGTGCCAGCAGTTTCGGGGATGGCGAGACCCAGTACTTC. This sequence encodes CASSFGDGETQYF.

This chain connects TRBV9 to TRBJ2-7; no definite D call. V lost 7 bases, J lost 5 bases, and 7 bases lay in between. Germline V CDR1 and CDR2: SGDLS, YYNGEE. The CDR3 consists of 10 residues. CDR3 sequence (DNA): TGTGCCAGCGTCCACGACGAGCAGTACTTC. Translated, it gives CASVHDEQYF.

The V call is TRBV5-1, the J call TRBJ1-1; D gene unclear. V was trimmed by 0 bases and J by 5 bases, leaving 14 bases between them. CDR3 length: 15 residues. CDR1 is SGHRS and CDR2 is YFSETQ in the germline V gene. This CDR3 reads CASSLAWASGTEAFF. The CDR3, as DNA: TGCGCCAGCAGCTTGGCCTGGGCGTCGGGGACTGAAGCTTTCTTT.

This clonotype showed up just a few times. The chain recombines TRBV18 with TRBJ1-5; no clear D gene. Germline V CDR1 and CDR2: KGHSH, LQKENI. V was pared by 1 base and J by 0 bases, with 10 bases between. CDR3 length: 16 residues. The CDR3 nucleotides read TGTGCCAGCTCACCACGGACCGTAAATAGCAATCAGCCCCAGCATTTT. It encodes CASSPRTVNSNQPQHF. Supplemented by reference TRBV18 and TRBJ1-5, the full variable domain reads NAGVMQNPRHLVRRRGQEARLRCSPMKGHSHVYWYRQLPEEGLKFMVYLQKENIIDESGMPKERFSAEFPKEGPSILRIQQVVRGDSAAYFCASSPRTVNSNQPQHFGDGTRLSIL.

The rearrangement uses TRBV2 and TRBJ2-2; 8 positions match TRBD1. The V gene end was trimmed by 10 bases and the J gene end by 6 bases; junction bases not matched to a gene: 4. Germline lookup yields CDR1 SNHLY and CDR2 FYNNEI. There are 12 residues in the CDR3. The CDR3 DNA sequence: TGTGCCATCAGGGGGCCCTCCGGGGAGCTGTTTTTT. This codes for CAIRGPSGELFF.

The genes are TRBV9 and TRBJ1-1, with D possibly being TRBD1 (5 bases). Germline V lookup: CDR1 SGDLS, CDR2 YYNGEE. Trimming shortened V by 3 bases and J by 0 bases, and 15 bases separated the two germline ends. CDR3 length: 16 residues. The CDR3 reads CASSALPGRMNTEAFF. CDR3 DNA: TGTGCCAGCAGCGCACTTCCGGGACGGATGAACACTGAAGCTTTCTTT.

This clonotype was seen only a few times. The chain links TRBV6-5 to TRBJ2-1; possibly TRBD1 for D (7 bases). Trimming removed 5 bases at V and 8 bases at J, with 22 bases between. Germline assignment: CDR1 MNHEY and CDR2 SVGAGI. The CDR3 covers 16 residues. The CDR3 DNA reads TGTGCCAGCAGTCCCGACTTGCGGGACAGTTCGGATGAGCAGTTCTTC. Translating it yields CASSPDLRDSSDEQFF.

CDR3 loop: CASSLAQTGNEQFF. In DNA, the CDR3 is TGCGCCAGCAGCTTGGCCCAGACAGGGAATGAGCAGTTCTTC. The gene calls are TRBV5-1 and TRBJ2-1, with TRBD1 identical over 7 bases. The CDR3 covers 14 residues. The trim removed 0 bases at V and 7 bases at J, leaving 4 bases unmatched. Germline lookup yields CDR1 SGHRS and CDR2 YFSETQ.

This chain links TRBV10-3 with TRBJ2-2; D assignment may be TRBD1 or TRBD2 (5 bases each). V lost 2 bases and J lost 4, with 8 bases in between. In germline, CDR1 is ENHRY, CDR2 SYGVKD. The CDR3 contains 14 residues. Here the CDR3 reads CAISEGTVTGELFF. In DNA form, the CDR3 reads TGTGCCATCAGTGAGGGGACGGTCACCGGGGAGCTGTTTTTT.

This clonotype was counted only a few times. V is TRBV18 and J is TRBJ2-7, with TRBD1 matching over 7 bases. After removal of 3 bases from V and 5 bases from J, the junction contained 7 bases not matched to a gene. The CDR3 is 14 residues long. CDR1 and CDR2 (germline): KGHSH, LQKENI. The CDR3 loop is CASSPLGQLDEQYF. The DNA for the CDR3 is TGTGCCAGCTCACCGTTGGGACAGCTAGACGAGCAGTACTTC.

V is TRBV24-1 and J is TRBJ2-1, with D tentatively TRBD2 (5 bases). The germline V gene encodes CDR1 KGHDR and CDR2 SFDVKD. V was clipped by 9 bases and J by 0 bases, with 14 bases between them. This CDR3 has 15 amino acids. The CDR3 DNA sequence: TGTGCCACCTCCCATTGGGAGAGCTCCTACAATGAGCAGTTCTTC. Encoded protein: CATSHWESSYNEQFF.